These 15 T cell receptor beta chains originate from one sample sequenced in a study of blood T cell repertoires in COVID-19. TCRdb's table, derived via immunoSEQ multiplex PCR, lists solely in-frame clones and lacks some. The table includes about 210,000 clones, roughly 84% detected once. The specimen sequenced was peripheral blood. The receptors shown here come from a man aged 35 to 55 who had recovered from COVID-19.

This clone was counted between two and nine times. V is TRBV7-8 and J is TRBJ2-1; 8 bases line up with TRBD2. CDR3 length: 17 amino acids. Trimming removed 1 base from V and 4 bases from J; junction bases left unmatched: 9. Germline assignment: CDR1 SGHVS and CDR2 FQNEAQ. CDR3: CASSLGGGHQSYNEQFF. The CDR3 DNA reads TGTGCCAGCAGCTTAGGCGGGGGGCACCAAAGTTACAATGAGCAGTTCTTC.

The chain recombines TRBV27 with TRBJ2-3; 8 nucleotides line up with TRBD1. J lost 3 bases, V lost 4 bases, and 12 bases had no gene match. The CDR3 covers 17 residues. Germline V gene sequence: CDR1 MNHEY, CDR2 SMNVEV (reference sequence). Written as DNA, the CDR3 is TGTGCCAGCAGTTCCCCACCAGGGGGCTCTAGGACAGATACGCAGTATTTT. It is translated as CASSSPPGGSRTDTQYF.

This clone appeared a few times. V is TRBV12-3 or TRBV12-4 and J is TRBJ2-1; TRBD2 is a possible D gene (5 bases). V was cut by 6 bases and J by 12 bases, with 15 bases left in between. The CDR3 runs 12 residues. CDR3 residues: CASSIGLRGQFF. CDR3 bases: TGTGCCAGCAGCATCGGACTCCGAGGGCAGTTCTTC.

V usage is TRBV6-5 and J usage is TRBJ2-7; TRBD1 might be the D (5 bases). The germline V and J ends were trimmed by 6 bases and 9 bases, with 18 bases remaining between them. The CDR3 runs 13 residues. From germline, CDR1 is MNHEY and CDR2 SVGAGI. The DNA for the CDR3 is TGTGCCAGCAGGGACACATCTACGAGTCGGCAGTACTTC. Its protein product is CASRDTSTSRQYF.

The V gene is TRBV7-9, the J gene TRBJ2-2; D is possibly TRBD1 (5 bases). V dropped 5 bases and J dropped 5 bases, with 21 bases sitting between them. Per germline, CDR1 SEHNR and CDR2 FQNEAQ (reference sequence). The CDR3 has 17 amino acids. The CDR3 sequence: CASSPGHGKPQTGELFF. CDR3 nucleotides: TGTGCCAGCAGCCCAGGACACGGAAAACCACAGACCGGGGAGCTGTTTTTT. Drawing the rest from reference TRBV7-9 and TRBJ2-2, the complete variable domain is DTGVSQNPRHKITKRGQNVTFRCDPISEHNRLYWYRQTLGQGPEFLTYFQNEAQLEKSRLLSDRFSAERPKGSFSTLEIQRTEQGDSAMYLCASSPGHGKPQTGELFFGEGSRLTVL.

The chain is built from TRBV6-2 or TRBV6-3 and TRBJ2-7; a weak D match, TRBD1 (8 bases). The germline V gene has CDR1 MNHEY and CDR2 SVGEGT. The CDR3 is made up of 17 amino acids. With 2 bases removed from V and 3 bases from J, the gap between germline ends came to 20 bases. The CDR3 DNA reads TGTGCCAGCAGTTACCATCCCGAGACAGGGGACTACTACGAGCAGTACTTC. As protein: CASSYHPETGDYYEQYF.

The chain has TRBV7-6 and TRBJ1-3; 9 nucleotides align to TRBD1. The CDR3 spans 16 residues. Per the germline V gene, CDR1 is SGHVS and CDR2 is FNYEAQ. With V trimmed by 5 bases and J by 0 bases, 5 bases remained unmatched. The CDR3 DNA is TGTGCCAGCAGCCCCACAGGGGGCAGCTCTGGAAACACCATATATTTT. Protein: CASSPTGGSSGNTIYF.

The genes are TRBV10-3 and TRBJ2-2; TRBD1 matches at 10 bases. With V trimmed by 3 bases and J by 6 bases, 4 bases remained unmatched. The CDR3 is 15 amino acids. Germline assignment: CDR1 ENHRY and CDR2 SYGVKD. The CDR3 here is CAISESGTGAGELFF. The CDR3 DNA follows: TGTGCCATCAGTGAATCCGGGACAGGGGCCGGGGAGCTGTTTTTT.

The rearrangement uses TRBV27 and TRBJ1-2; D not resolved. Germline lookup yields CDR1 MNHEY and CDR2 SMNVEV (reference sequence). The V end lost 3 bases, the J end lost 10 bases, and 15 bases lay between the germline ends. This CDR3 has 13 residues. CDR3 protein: CASSLLSNRDYTF. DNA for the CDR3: TGTGCCAGCAGTTTGTTGTCTAACAGAGACTACACCTTC.

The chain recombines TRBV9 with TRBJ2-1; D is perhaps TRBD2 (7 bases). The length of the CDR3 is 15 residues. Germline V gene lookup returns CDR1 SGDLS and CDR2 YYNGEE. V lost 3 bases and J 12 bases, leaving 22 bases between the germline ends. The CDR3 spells CASSAGGGLPGRQFF. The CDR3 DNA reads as TGTGCCAGCAGCGCTGGGGGGGGCCTACCGGGTCGGCAGTTCTTC.

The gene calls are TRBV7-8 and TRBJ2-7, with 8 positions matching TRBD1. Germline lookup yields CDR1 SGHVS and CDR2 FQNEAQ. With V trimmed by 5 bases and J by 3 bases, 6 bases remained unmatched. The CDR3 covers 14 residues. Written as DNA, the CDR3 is TGTGCCAGCAGCCTAACGACAGGGGTCTACGAGCAGTACTTC. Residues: CASSLTTGVYEQYF.

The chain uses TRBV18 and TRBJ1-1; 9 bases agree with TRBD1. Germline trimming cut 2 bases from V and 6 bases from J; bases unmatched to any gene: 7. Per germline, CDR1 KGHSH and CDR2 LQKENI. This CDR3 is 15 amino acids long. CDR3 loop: CASSPLNRGQAEAFF. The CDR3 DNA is TGTGCCAGCTCACCATTGAACAGGGGGCAGGCTGAAGCTTTCTTT.

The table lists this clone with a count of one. CDR3 nucleotides: TGTGCCAGCAGCCGCCGGGACAGCGACTACGAGCAGTACTTC. This gives the protein CASSRRDSDYEQYF. The rearrangement links TRBV3-1 (or the pseudogene TRBV3-2) to TRBJ2-7; 7 positions match TRBD1. CDR1 is LGHDT, CDR2 YNNKEL, per germline (reference sequence). CDR3 size: 14 residues. The V and J ends lost 4 bases and 3 bases, in that order; junction bases with no gene match: 6.

DNA for the CDR3: TGTGCCACCAGCAGGGGGACTAGCGGGGAGGCAGATACGCAGTATTTT. Translation gives CATSRGTSGEADTQYF. J is TRBJ2-3 and V is TRBV15; 13 positions match TRBD2. Trimming cost V 3 bases and J 4 bases; bases outside gene matches: 4. CDR1 and CDR2 from the germline V gene are LNHNV and YYDKDF (reference sequence). The CDR3 has 16 amino acids. The full variable domain, with the rest looked up from reference TRBV15 and TRBJ2-3, is DAMVIQNPRYQVTQFGKPVTLSCSQTLNHNVMYWYQQKSSQAPKLLFHYYDKDFNNEADTPDNFQSRRPNTSFCFLDIRSPGLGDTAMYLCATSRGTSGEADTQYFGPGTRLTVL.

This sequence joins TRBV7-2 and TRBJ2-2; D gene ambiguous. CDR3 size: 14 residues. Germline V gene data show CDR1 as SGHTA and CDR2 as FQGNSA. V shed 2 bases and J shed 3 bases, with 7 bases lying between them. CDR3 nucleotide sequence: TGTGCCAGCAGCTTACAGTTATACACCGGGGAGCTGTTTTTT. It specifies CASSLQLYTGELFF.